These 17 T cell receptor beta chains came from one sample sequenced in a study of CD8 T cells in ankylosing spondylitis. TCRdb fed the 5' RACE reads into MiXCR, producing one record per CDR3 protein. The data hold 50,000 to 70,000 distinct CDR3 sequences, with over 5% observed a single time. The sample consisted of synovial fluid, either unsorted or a sorted T cell fraction (not recorded which). The source is a male donor with ankylosing spondylitis.

Ten or more counts support this clonotype. This chain joins TRBV12-3 or TRBV12-4 and TRBJ1-2; D gene ambiguous. The CDR3 is 11 amino acids. V was cut by 5 bases and J by 8 bases, with 9 bases left in between. CDR3 nucleotide sequence: TGTGCCAGCAGTGAGAACCTCGGCTACACCTTC. This sequence encodes CASSENLGYTF.

This clonotype was observed at least ten times. J is TRBJ2-7 and V is TRBV7-8; D is tentatively TRBD1 or TRBD2 (6 bases each). The CDR3 has 18 residues. V was clipped by 1 base and J by 0 bases, with 19 bases between them. The germline V gene encodes CDR1 SGHVS and CDR2 FQNEAQ. The CDR3 coding sequence is TGTGCCAGCAGCTTAGGGAGGCGAACGAGGGGGGACTCCTACGAGCAGTACTTC. This sequence encodes CASSLGRRTRGDSYEQYF.

This rearrangement joins TRBV20-1 to TRBJ1-6; D gene ambiguous. The CDR3 totals 13 residues. Between the trimmed V and J ends, which lost 6 bases and 9 bases, there was a span of 15 bases. Germline CDR1 DFQATT, CDR2 SNEGSKA (reference sequence). The CDR3 nucleotides read TGCAGTGCGAGACCCAGTGGGAGTTCACCCCTCCACTTT. Its protein product is CSARPSGSSPLHF.

The sample holds many counts of this clonotype. The chain employs TRBV6-5 and TRBJ1-2; 7 nucleotides line up with TRBD1. Germline V gene data show CDR1 as MNHEY and CDR2 as SVGAGI. V shed 2 bases, J shed 6 bases, and the junction held 6 bases outside the gene matches. This CDR3 is 14 amino acids long. The CDR3: CASSYRGQADGYTF. The DNA for the CDR3 is TGTGCCAGCAGTTACCGAGGACAGGCCGATGGCTACACCTTC.

This clonotype was found many times. The CDR3 region is CASSSQGGSYNEQFF. The CDR3 DNA reads TGTGCCAGCAGCTCACAGGGAGGTTCCTACAATGAGCAGTTCTTC. V is TRBV5-4 and J is TRBJ2-1; D tentatively fits TRBD1 or TRBD2 (6 bases each). The length of the CDR3 is 15 residues. The germline gives CDR1 SGHNT, CDR2 YYREEE (reference sequence). V was clipped by 3 bases and J by 1 base, with 11 bases between them.

This clonotype was seen repeatedly, ten times or more. The chain is built from TRBV20-1 and TRBJ2-7, with D possibly matching TRBD2 (6 bases). The CDR3 runs to 15 residues. In germline, CDR1 is DFQATT, CDR2 SNEGSKA (reference sequence). Trimming left V 6 bases short and J 4 bases short, with 22 bases between. The CDR3, as DNA: TGCAGTGCCCATAAAGAGACTAGGTGGCCTTACGAGCAGTACTTC. It encodes CSAHKETRWPYEQYF.

Only a few counts were recorded for this clonotype. The chain is built from TRBV20-1 and TRBJ1-5, with a tentative D call TRBD1 (6 bases). Germline V lookup: CDR1 DFQATT, CDR2 SNEGSKA (reference sequence). The CDR3 sequence is 15 residues long. V was pared by 5 bases and J by 3 bases, with 17 bases between. CDR3 in DNA: TGCAGTGCTCAACTCCTACAGGGTAACAATCAGCCCCAGCATTTT. Residues: CSAQLLQGNNQPQHF.

Only a few counts were recorded for this clonotype. The chain links TRBV2 to TRBJ1-1; D is ambiguous. V shed 4 bases and J shed 6 bases, with 18 bases lying between them. This CDR3 has 15 residues. Germline CDR1 and CDR2: SNHLY and FYNNEI. CDR3 sequence reads: CASSVGGWGGAEAFF. The CDR3 nucleotides read TGTGCCAGCAGTGTCGGCGGGTGGGGTGGCGCTGAAGCTTTCTTT. The full variable domain, its missing parts supplied by reference TRBV2 and TRBJ1-1, is EPEVTQTPSHQVTQMGQEVILRCVPISNHLYFYWYRQILGQKVEFLVSFYNNEISEKSEIFDDQFSVERPDGSNFTLKIRSTKLEDSAMYFCASSVGGWGGAEAFFGQGTRLTVV.

This clonotype was counted only a few times. The chain carries TRBV12-3 or TRBV12-4 and TRBJ1-1, with D perhaps TRBD1 (6 bases). Trimming removed 5 bases at V and 5 bases at J, with 15 bases between. CDR3 length: 14 residues. The CDR3 DNA follows: TGTGCCAGCAGTCCCCAAACAGGGAAAACTGAAGCTTTCTTT. As protein: CASSPQTGKTEAFF.

This clonotype was observed at least ten times. This chain links TRBV7-9 with TRBJ2-1; 8 positions agree with TRBD2. CDR1 is SEHNR and CDR2 is FQNEAQ in the germline V gene (reference sequence). The CDR3 is made up of 15 amino acids. V was clipped by 4 bases and J by 6 bases; unmatched bases: 8. Here the CDR3 reads CASSSIGRAANEQFF. The CDR3 DNA reads as TGTGCCAGCAGCTCCATCGGGAGGGCCGCCAATGAGCAGTTCTTC.

V and J are TRBV30 and TRBJ1-3, with D possibly matching TRBD1 (5 bases). V was cut by 2 bases and J by 0 bases, with 11 bases left in between. The germline V gene has CDR1 GTSNPN and CDR2 SVGIG (reference sequence). This CDR3 comprises 15 residues. The CDR3 sequence is CAWSPGPSSGNTIYF. CDR3 coding DNA: TGTGCCTGGAGTCCGGGGCCCAGCTCTGGAAACACCATATATTTT.

In this sample, this clonotype is medium-sized. J is TRBJ2-5 and V is TRBV28; 15 positions agree with TRBD2. Germline V gene data show CDR1 as MDHEN and CDR2 as SYDVKM. J lost 5 bases, V lost 4 bases, and 8 bases had no gene match. The CDR3 sequence is 17 residues long. The CDR3 region is CASSSRTSGRARETQYF. The CDR3, as DNA: TGTGCCAGCAGTTCGCGGACTAGCGGGAGGGCCAGGGAGACCCAGTACTTC.

This clonotype was seen ten or more times. The chain is built from TRBV5-4 and TRBJ2-1; D may be TRBD2 (6 bases). The V gene lost 0 bases and the J gene lost 1 base, with 8 bases spanning the gap. The germline gives CDR1 SGHNT, CDR2 YYREEE (reference sequence). The CDR3 has 15 residues. The CDR3 DNA is TGTGCCAGCAGCTTGGAGGGAGGTTCCTACAATGAGCAGTTCTTC. Translation gives CASSLEGGSYNEQFF.

The sample holds many counts of this clonotype. The chain recombines TRBV12-3 or TRBV12-4 with TRBJ1-5; 8 positions match TRBD1. CDR3 size: 14 residues. V was clipped by 7 bases and J by 11 bases; unmatched bases: 13. CDR3 residues: CASTPTGGVGTQHF. In DNA form, the CDR3 reads TGTGCCAGCACCCCAACAGGGGGTGTAGGGACCCAGCATTTT.

J is TRBJ1-3 and V is TRBV5-1; 7 bases line up with TRBD1. The junction had 17 bases not matched to a gene; V was cut back by 7 bases and J by 4 bases. CDR3 length equals 17 residues. Germline CDR1 is SGHRS and CDR2 is YFSETQ. The CDR3 is CASCQGDGALAGNTIYF. CDR3 sequence (DNA): TGCGCCAGCTGTCAGGGGGACGGCGCGCTTGCGGGAAACACCATATATTTT.

This clonotype was recorded at least ten times. The chain has TRBV6-5 and TRBJ1-4; D not resolved. The CDR3 consists of 13 residues. The germline gives CDR1 MNHEY, CDR2 SVGAGI. Between the trimmed V and J ends, which lost 3 bases and 4 bases, there was a span of 6 bases. CDR3 region: CASSYRDNEKLFF. For the CDR3, the DNA is TGTGCCAGCAGTTATCGAGATAATGAAAAACTGTTTTTT.

Many counts were recorded for this clonotype. The chain combines TRBV27 with TRBJ2-1; 8 nucleotides agree with TRBD2. Germline-derived CDR1 and CDR2 are MNHEY and SMNVEV (reference sequence). The CDR3 is 15 amino acids. V lost 4 bases and J lost 5; bases outside the gene matches: 7. CDR3 DNA: TGTGCCAGCAGTTCCTCAACTAGCGGAAACAATGAGCAGTTCTTC. Encoded protein: CASSSSTSGNNEQFF.